These 7 T cell receptor beta chains originate from one sample sequenced in a study of response to subunit inactivated influenza vaccine. TCRdb fed the RT-PCR reads into MiXCR, producing one record per CDR3 protein. The data contain about 540,000 distinct CDR3 sequences, roughly 23% of them seen just once; the ten biggest clones take up about 3%. These records were also assigned to another study, of T cells expressing NK-cell markers. That study adds: For TCR beta, cDNA was produced by 5'RACE template switching with UMIs.

This specimen consisted of CD4+ T cells sorted from PBMCs, obtained 11 to 12 days after vaccination. The receptors were gathered from a man aged 45-65 years who received an inactivated influenza vaccine.

This clonotype was picked up a small number of times. The rearrangement links TRBV11-2 to TRBJ1-1; D gene unclear. Looked up from germline, CDR1 is SGHAT and CDR2 is FQNNGV. V was shortened by 2 bases and J by 4 bases, with 8 bases between the two germline ends. This CDR3 comprises 13 residues. CDR3 DNA sequence: TGTGCCAGCAGCTTATGGGAGCGCACTGAAGCTTTCTTT. Residues: CASSLWERTEAFF.

This clonotype has more than one count but fewer than ten. This rearrangement joins TRBV7-9 to TRBJ1-1, with unresolved D. This CDR3 contains 14 residues. V was cut by 1 base and J by 1 base, with 7 bases left in between. Germline CDR1 and CDR2: SEHNR and FQNEAQ (reference sequence). The CDR3: CASSLEGGNTEAFF. The DNA for the CDR3 is TGTGCCAGCAGCTTAGAGGGAGGGAACACTGAAGCTTTCTTT. The complete variable domain, with remaining parts taken from reference TRBV7-9 and TRBJ1-1, reads DTGVSQNPRHKITKRGQNVTFRCDPISEHNRLYWYRQTLGQGPEFLTYFQNEAQLEKSRLLSDRFSAERPKGSFSTLEIQRTEQGDSAMYLCASSLEGGNTEAFFGQGTRLTVV.

This clonotype was counted a few times. The rearrangement links TRBV5-5 to TRBJ1-2; 7 bases are shared with TRBD1. V gave up 5 bases and J gave up 0 bases; unmatched junction bases: 4. The length of the CDR3 is 14 residues. Germline-derived CDR1 and CDR2 are SGHKS and YYEKEE (reference sequence). CDR3 sequence reads: CASRATGPNYGYTF. The CDR3 DNA is TGTGCCAGCAGAGCGACAGGGCCTAACTATGGCTACACCTTC.

This clonotype has ten or more counts. This chain links TRBV20-1 with TRBJ2-7; the D gene is possibly TRBD1 (6 bases). The ends were cut back, 3 bases at V and 2 bases at J, with 14 bases in the middle. The length of the CDR3 is 14 residues. Germline assignment: CDR1 DFQATT and CDR2 SNEGSKA (reference sequence). CDR3 in DNA: TGCAGTGCTAGGCAGGGGATGAGGACCTACGAGCAGTACTTC. Its translation is CSARQGMRTYEQYF.

J is TRBJ1-1 and V is TRBV7-9, with 9 bases fitting TRBD1. Germline CDR1 is SEHNR and CDR2 is FQNEAQ (reference sequence). The CDR3 loop spans 16 amino acids. The trim removed 5 bases at V and 0 bases at J, leaving 7 bases unmatched. The CDR3 spells CASSPGQGNMNTEAFF. Written as DNA, the CDR3 is TGTGCCAGCAGCCCGGGACAGGGAAACATGAACACTGAAGCTTTCTTT.

This clonotype occurred a few times. CDR3 in DNA: TGTGCCAGCAGCCGTGGGGACAGGCGAAGGTGGGAGCAGTACTTC. Translation: CASSRGDRRRWEQYF. V gene TRBV14 combines with J gene TRBJ2-7, with 8 bases aligning to TRBD1. Germline CDR1 is SGHDN and CDR2 is FVKESK. The CDR3 has 15 residues. Germline trimming cut 4 bases from V and 7 bases from J; bases unmatched to any gene: 12.

The sample holds a few counts of this clonotype. The chain recombines TRBV30 with TRBJ2-2, with 7 bases aligning to TRBD2. Losses at the gene ends were 0 bases for V and 4 bases for J; bases not matched to a gene: 5. Germline V CDR1 and CDR2: GTSNPN, SVGIG (reference sequence). The CDR3 is 15 residues long. The DNA of the CDR3 is TGTGCCTGGAGTGTACTTAGCGGGCGCACCGGGGAGCTGTTTTTT. This encodes CAWSVLSGRTGELFF.